This entry lists 2 T cell receptor beta chains sequenced from one sample in a study of blood T cell repertoires in COVID-19. Sequenced by immunoSEQ multiplex PCR; TCRdb stores in-frame clones only, minus some. The sample includes around 220,000 clones, around four fifths seen only once; the top ten take less than 20%. The sequencing input was peripheral blood. The receptors originated from a young man with active or convalescent COVID-19.

Only one count was recorded for this clone. This chain connects TRBV18 to TRBJ2-7, with D possibly TRBD1 on 6 matching bases. The germline V gene has CDR1 KGHSH and CDR2 LQKENI. This CDR3 contains 16 residues. With 1 base removed from V and 6 bases from J, the gap between germline ends came to 19 bases. This CDR3 reads CASSPLNAAGASEQYF. CDR3 DNA: TGTGCCAGCTCACCACTTAATGCCGCAGGGGCCTCCGAGCAGTACTTC.

This clone was seen a single time. The J gene is TRBJ1-2, the V gene TRBV6-5; D is unresolved. Per germline, CDR1 MNHEY and CDR2 SVGAGI. V dropped 0 bases and J dropped 8 bases, with 13 bases sitting between them. This CDR3 has 14 amino acids. The CDR3 nucleotides are TGTGCCAGCAGTTACTCGAGAACGGGTCGAGGCTACACCTTC. Amino acids: CASSYSRTGRGYTF.